The 15 T cell receptor beta chains listed next were all sequenced from one sample in a study of CD8 T cells in Susac syndrome. When the RNA was reverse transcribed, random hexamers were used with an input of roughly 0.45 to 1 ug. Using its own MiXCR run on the immunoSEQ multiplex PCR reads, TCRdb lists one record per CDR3 protein. The repertoire consists of 110,000 to 150,000 distinct CDR3 sequences, with around 95% occurring once and the leading ten covering 0.065% to 0.095%. Sequenced: CD4+ T cells from PBMCs. These receptors all come from a human donor with Susac syndrome.

The genes are TRBV6-6 and TRBJ1-3; D is ambiguous. V lost 6 bases and J lost 3, with 3 bases in between. The length of the CDR3 is 11 residues. Per germline, CDR1 MNHNY and CDR2 SVGAGI (reference sequence). CDR3 residues: CASSLGNTIYF. Written as DNA, the CDR3 is TGTGCCAGCAGCCTTGGAAACACCATATATTTT.

V usage is TRBV5-5 and J usage is TRBJ2-6, with unresolved D. Trimming pared 9 bases from V and 0 bases from J, leaving 16 bases between. This CDR3 comprises 16 residues. The V gene's germline CDR1 is SGHKS and CDR2 YYEKEE (reference sequence). CDR3 sequence: CATSDADFSGANVLTF. CDR3 DNA sequence: TGTGCCACCTCGGACGCCGATTTCTCTGGGGCCAACGTCCTGACTTTC.

This chain uses TRBV29-1 with TRBJ1-1; D not certain. The CDR3 consists of 13 residues. The germline gives CDR1 SQVTM, CDR2 ANQGSEA. The ends were cut back, 4 bases at V and 4 bases at J, with 13 bases in the middle. The CDR3, as DNA: TGCAGCGTTGGTAAAAAACTCCTCACTGAAGCTTTCTTT. It specifies CSVGKKLLTEAFF. The variable domain in full, completed from reference TRBV29-1 and TRBJ1-1, reads SAVISQKPSRDICQRGTSLTIQCQVDSQVTMMFWYRQQPGQSLTLIATANQGSEATYESGFVIDKFPISRPNLTFSTLTVSNMSPEDSSIYLCSVGKKLLTEAFFGQGTRLTVV.

The chain employs TRBV2 and TRBJ2-6; D not certain. The V gene's germline CDR1 is SNHLY and CDR2 FYNNEI. V was trimmed by 1 base and J by 0 bases, leaving 7 bases between them. This CDR3 spans 16 amino acids. The CDR3, as DNA: TGTGCCAGCAGTGAAGGACCGTCCTCTGGGGCCAACGTCCTGACTTTC. Its translation: CASSEGPSSGANVLTF.

The V gene is TRBV20-1, the J gene TRBJ2-1, with 8 bases that match TRBD2. The germline gives CDR1 DFQATT, CDR2 SNEGSKA (reference sequence). The CDR3 is made up of 12 amino acids. V shed 3 bases and J 8 bases; nucleotides not matched to a gene: 3. The CDR3 nucleotides are TGCAGTGCTAGCGGGAGGGGGGATGAGCAGTTCTTC. Amino acid sequence: CSASGRGDEQFF.

This clonotype came up once. The rearrangement joins TRBV3-1 to TRBJ2-5; no definite D call. Trimming pared 3 bases from V and 4 bases from J, leaving 6 bases between. Per germline, CDR1 LGHDT and CDR2 YNNKEL (reference sequence). The CDR3 has 12 residues. CDR3 protein: CASSHVRETQYF. DNA of the CDR3: TGTGCCAGCAGCCACGTCCGAGAGACCCAGTACTTC.

This clonotype was found once. V is TRBV20-1 and J is TRBJ1-1; tentatively, D is TRBD1 (5 bases). CDR3 length equals 13 residues. V lost 6 bases and J 5 bases, leaving 16 bases between the germline ends. The germline gives CDR1 DFQATT, CDR2 SNEGSKA (reference sequence). This chain's CDR3 is CSAPAGVGTEAFF. The CDR3 DNA sequence: TGCAGTGCCCCGGCGGGGGTCGGAACTGAAGCTTTCTTT.

The J gene is TRBJ2-1, the V gene TRBV2; no clear D gene. Germline CDR1 is SNHLY and CDR2 is FYNNEI. The V and J ends lost 3 bases and 4 bases respectively, with 7 bases between them. This CDR3 is built from 13 residues. Here the CDR3 reads CASSDTVYNEQFF. CDR3 in DNA: TGTGCCAGCAGTGACACAGTATACAATGAGCAGTTCTTC.

This chain joins TRBV6-2 or TRBV6-3 and TRBJ2-5; D may be TRBD2 (5 bases). Trimming cost V 6 bases and J 5 bases, with 13 bases left between them. In germline, CDR1 is MNHEY, CDR2 SVGEGT. CDR3 size: 13 residues. The CDR3 DNA sequence: TGTGCCAGCAGCCCTGCTAGCCAGGAGACCCAGTACTTC. Protein product: CASSPASQETQYF.

The chain recombines TRBV20-1 with TRBJ2-5, with D possibly TRBD1 on 6 matching bases. The CDR3 is 15 residues long. V lost 3 bases to trimming and J lost 0 bases, with 14 bases between them. Germline V gene lookup returns CDR1 DFQATT and CDR2 SNEGSKA (reference sequence). The CDR3 is CSASQTTGNQETQYF. The CDR3, as DNA: TGCAGTGCTAGTCAGACTACAGGGAACCAAGAGACCCAGTACTTC.

The chain joins TRBV9 to TRBJ2-1; 8 bases fit TRBD2. The V gene end was trimmed by 0 bases and the J gene end by 9 bases; junction bases not matched to a gene: 8. The length of the CDR3 is 15 residues. Germline CDR1 reads SGDLS; CDR2 reads YYNGEE. Here the CDR3 DNA reads TGTGCCAGCAGCGTAGGAGCGGGGGAACGTGGTGAGCAGTTCTTC. As protein: CASSVGAGERGEQFF. The full variable domain, in which reference TRBV9 and TRBJ2-1 provide the parts outside the CDR3, is DSGVTQTPKHLITATGQRVTLRCSPRSGDLSVYWYQQSLDQGLQFLIQYYNGEERAKGNILERFSAQQFPDLHSELNLSSLELGDSALYFCASSVGAGERGEQFFGPGTRLTVL.

This chain joins TRBV27 and TRBJ2-2, with 8 nucleotides matching TRBD2. The CDR3 length is 16 residues. Germline CDR1 MNHEY, CDR2 SMNVEV (reference sequence). The junction had 6 bases not matched to a gene; V was cut back by 5 bases and J by 1 base. CDR3 region: CASSPTGTRNTGELFF. As DNA, the CDR3 is TGTGCCAGCAGTCCGACCGGGACTAGGAACACCGGGGAGCTGTTTTTT.

The chain recombines TRBV7-9 with TRBJ1-1, with 7 bases matching TRBD1. This CDR3 contains 12 residues. The ends lost 5 bases at V and 5 bases at J; junction bases unmatched: 2. In germline, CDR1 is SEHNR, CDR2 FQNEAQ (reference sequence). In DNA, the CDR3 is TGTGCCAGCAGCCCCAGGGGGACTGAAGCTTTCTTT. Translation: CASSPRGTEAFF.

The chain couples TRBV4-2 to TRBJ2-4, with TRBD1 matching over 8 bases. V shed 4 bases, J shed 1 base, and the junction held 9 bases outside the gene matches. Per the germline V gene, CDR1 is LGHNA and CDR2 is YNFKEQ. The CDR3 length is 17 residues. The CDR3: CASSRTQGAWAKNIQYF. CDR3 sequence (DNA): TGTGCCAGCAGCCGTACTCAGGGGGCCTGGGCCAAAAACATTCAGTACTTC.

This sequence joins TRBV3-1 and TRBJ1-2; D is unclear. The V and J ends lost 4 bases and 9 bases respectively, with 18 bases between them. Germline V gene lookup returns CDR1 LGHDT and CDR2 YNNKEL (reference sequence). This CDR3 is built from 14 residues. CDR3 DNA: TGTGCCAGCAGCCTGGATGCAGGCCTGACGCGCTACACCTTC. Translated, it gives CASSLDAGLTRYTF.